This T cell receptor (beta chain) was retrieved from a study of cytomegalovirus exposure and HLA in healthy donors. In the study overall: The study's early data release held some 85 million unique TCRs from HLA-typed donors.

V lost 1 base and J lost 2, with 6 bases in between. CDR3 length: 13 residues. Germline V CDR1 and CDR2: SNHLY, FYNNEI. The PCR had 60 Vbeta and 13 Jbeta primers. The assay was immunoSEQ multiplex PCR, and TCRdb's table has in-frame clones only and misses some. The sample yields 150,000 to 250,000 clones, roughly four fifths seen once. The V call is TRBV2, the J call TRBJ2-7; D remains unclear. The sample comprised PBMCs. The receptor was derived from a man aged 30-40 years in good health and CMV-seronegative. The CDR3 loop is CASSEGQTYEQYF. CDR3 DNA: TGTGCCAGCAGTGAAGGGCAGACCTACGAGCAGTACTTC.